This TCR beta chain was documented in a study of blood T cells in healthy people across ages. For this clonotype: What it binds is not known.

Study-wide results and caveats: Age showed a roughly linear inverse relationship with TCR beta diversity per million T cells.

The people who gave samples were healthy Caucasians from Russia, aged roughly 6 to 100. Isolated PBMCs totaled at least 6 million in each sample. The V end was cut by 5 bases, the J end by 3 bases, with 16 bases between. This CDR3 has 15 residues. Germline lookup yields CDR1 LNHNV and CDR2 YYDKDF (reference sequence). Together with a sample-barcoded 5' primer, a J-beta primer mix was included in a second PCR lasting about 7 to 11 cycles. Researchers report that a template-switch adaptor with 12 random nucleotides tagged each cDNA molecule. TCRdb re-called the 5' RACE reads with MiXCR, one entry per CDR3 protein. The sample lists fewer than 700,000 distinct CDR3 sequences, 40% to 45% occurring once.

Sequenced input: blood. This chain joins TRBV15 and TRBJ2-5; D perhaps matches TRBD2 (6 bases). This TCR derives from an elderly man in good health. For the CDR3, the DNA is TGTGCCACCAGCGCCACTAGCAGAATAAAAGAGACCCAGTACTTC. As protein: CATSATSRIKETQYF.